The 15 T cell receptor beta chains listed next were all sequenced from one sample in a study of T cell changes during pregnancy in multiple sclerosis. This table comes from immunoSEQ multiplex PCR, and its TCRdb copy is limited to in-frame clones, with some not included. In the table there are about 68,000 clones, just over 90% of which are singletons. The source material was peripheral blood, sampled in the third trimester of pregnancy. The receptors were sampled from a female donor with multiple sclerosis, enrolled in a pregnancy study.

The V gene is TRBV10-3, the J gene TRBJ1-4, with 12 bases lining up with TRBD1. V lost 8 bases to trimming and J lost 1 base; unmatched junction nucleotides: 8. Germline CDR1 ENHRY, CDR2 SYGVKD. This CDR3 has 17 residues. The CDR3 sequence: CAIGQGQGARTNEKLFF. CDR3 nucleotide sequence: TGTGCCATCGGGCAGGGACAGGGGGCAAGAACTAATGAAAAACTGTTTTTT.

This clone was observed a few times. The V call is TRBV19, the J call TRBJ1-2; the match to TRBD1 covers 7 bases. The CDR3 covers 15 residues. The V gene's germline CDR1 is LNHDA and CDR2 SQIVND (reference sequence). Unmatched junction bases numbered 8, after V lost 7 bases and J lost 0 bases. This CDR3 is CASIPNRGANYGYTF. For the CDR3, the DNA is TGTGCCAGTATCCCCAACAGGGGAGCTAACTATGGCTACACCTTC.

J is TRBJ2-5 and V is TRBV7-3, with 8 bases fitting TRBD1. Trimming at V came to 4 bases and at J to 7 bases, leaving 5 bases not matched to a gene. The CDR3 totals 13 residues. CDR1 SGHTA and CDR2 FQGTGA come from the germline V gene. The CDR3 region has the DNA TGTGCCAGCAGCTCGGGACAGGATGGGACCCAGTACTTC. Protein: CASSSGQDGTQYF. Combining the CDR3 with reference TRBV7-3 and TRBJ2-5 gives the whole variable domain GAGVSQTPSNKVTEKGKYVELRCDPISGHTALYWYRQSLGQGPEFLIYFQGTGAADDSGLPNDRFFAVRPEGSVSTLKIQRTERGDSAVYLCASSSGQDGTQYFGPGTRLLVL.

The V gene is TRBV18, the J gene TRBJ2-6; 8 nucleotides match TRBD1. Germline V lookup: CDR1 KGHSH, CDR2 LQKENI. J lost 0 bases, V lost 5 bases, and 9 bases had no gene match. The CDR3 loop spans 18 amino acids. CDR3 DNA sequence: TGTGCCAGCTCAATGACAGGGGCTTCCCTCTCTGGGGCCAACGTCCTGACTTTC. It specifies CASSMTGASLSGANVLTF.

The chain links TRBV2 to TRBJ1-4; TRBD1 might be the D (5 bases). Trimming left V 0 bases short and J 4 bases short, with 15 bases between. The CDR3 is made up of 17 amino acids. The V gene's germline CDR1 is SNHLY and CDR2 FYNNEI. DNA of the CDR3: TGTGCCAGCAGTGAAGCTGTGGCGGGGGAAGGTAATGAAAAACTGTTTTTT. Residues: CASSEAVAGEGNEKLFF.

The CDR3 region is CASSQVSGYPSTNEKLFF. The DNA for the CDR3 is TGCGCCAGCAGTCAGGTCTCCGGGTACCCATCCACTAATGAAAAACTGTTTTTT. The V gene is TRBV23-1, the J gene TRBJ1-4; D is unresolved. TRBV23-1 is reported as an ORF; its role is uncertain. The length of the CDR3 is 18 residues. V lost 3 bases and J lost 2, with 19 bases in between.

The J gene is TRBJ1-5, the V gene TRBV30, with TRBD1 as a possible D gene (5 bases). CDR1 and CDR2 from the germline V gene are GTSNPN and SVGIG (reference sequence). V gave up 2 bases and J gave up 4 bases, with 12 bases separating them. The CDR3 is 14 residues long. The CDR3 protein is CAWSMPGGNQPQHF. The CDR3 bases are TGTGCCTGGAGTATGCCGGGGGGTAATCAGCCCCAGCATTTT.

The chain employs TRBV5-6 and TRBJ1-2; D is uncertain. The CDR3 loop spans 16 amino acids. Germline V gives CDR1 SGHDT, CDR2 YYEEEE. Deletions cut 0 bases from V and 2 bases from J, with 14 bases between. The chain's CDR3 is CASSLAGSSLNYGYTF. The CDR3 DNA reads as TGTGCCAGCAGCTTGGCCGGGAGCTCCTTAAACTATGGCTACACCTTC.

The J gene is TRBJ2-1, the V gene TRBV7-9; 10 bases fit TRBD2. CDR1 and CDR2 (germline): SEHNR, FQNEAQ (reference sequence). The CDR3 runs 17 residues. V was pared by 5 bases and J by 10 bases, with 17 bases of the junction left unmatched. The CDR3 loop is CASSPQMGLAGVPEQFF. Written as DNA, the CDR3 is TGTGCCAGCAGCCCTCAAATGGGGCTAGCGGGAGTACCGGAGCAGTTCTTC.

The chain recombines TRBV30 with TRBJ2-7; 7 bases are shared with TRBD1. This CDR3 has 16 amino acids. The junction had 14 bases not matched to a gene; V was cut back by 4 bases and J by 2 bases. Germline CDR1 and CDR2: GTSNPN and SVGIG (reference sequence). The chain's CDR3 is CAWILQKDRLTYEQYF. In nucleotides, the CDR3 is TGTGCCTGGATCCTACAAAAGGACAGGTTAACCTACGAGCAGTACTTC.

V usage is TRBV10-3 and J usage is TRBJ1-2; 7 bases are shared with TRBD1. CDR1 is ENHRY and CDR2 is SYGVKD in the germline V gene. V was pared by 7 bases and J by 7 bases, with 9 bases of the junction left unmatched. CDR3 size: 13 residues. CDR3 region: CAIKPQGKGGYTF. Written as DNA, the CDR3 is TGTGCCATCAAACCACAGGGGAAGGGTGGCTACACCTTC.

J is TRBJ2-2 and V is TRBV13, with 9 bases lining up with TRBD2. The CDR3 totals 18 residues. Germline lookup yields CDR1 PRHDT and CDR2 FYEKMQ (reference sequence). The V segment lost 1 base and the J segment 5 bases; nucleotides outside the gene matches: 11. Here the CDR3 reads CASSLAPAGGPVTGELFF. CDR3 nucleotide sequence: TGTGCCAGCAGCTTAGCCCCAGCGGGGGGCCCTGTAACCGGGGAGCTGTTTTTT. The full variable domain, its missing parts supplied by reference TRBV13 and TRBJ2-2, is AAGVIQSPRHLIKEKRETATLKCYPIPRHDTVYWYQQGPGQDPQFLISFYEKMQSDKGSIPDRFSAQQFSDYHSELNMSSLELGDSALYFCASSLAPAGGPVTGELFFGEGSRLTVL.

V is TRBV5-1 and J is TRBJ2-3; 7 bases line up with TRBD2. The CDR3 runs 15 residues. The V segment lost 4 bases and the J segment 2 bases; nucleotides outside the gene matches: 7. Germline CDR1 SGHRS, CDR2 YFSETQ. The CDR3 sequence is CASSMGAGTTDTQYF. Written as DNA, the CDR3 is TGCGCCAGCAGCATGGGAGCGGGGACCACAGATACGCAGTATTTT.

The rearrangement links TRBV7-9 to TRBJ1-1; D is perhaps TRBD1 (5 bases). CDR1 and CDR2 from the germline V gene are SEHNR and FQNEAQ (reference sequence). Trimming removed 1 base from V and 3 bases from J, with 12 bases in between. The CDR3 length is 15 residues. The CDR3 region is CASSLGWGVDTEAFF. The CDR3 nucleotides read TGTGCCAGCAGCTTAGGATGGGGGGTGGACACTGAAGCTTTCTTT.

The genes are TRBV5-1 and TRBJ1-2; D is unresolved. The germline V gene encodes CDR1 SGHRS and CDR2 YFSETQ. The CDR3 loop spans 11 amino acids. Trimming removed 4 bases from V and 8 bases from J, with 9 bases in between. The chain's CDR3 is CASSGQGGYTF. CDR3 DNA sequence: TGCGCCAGCAGCGGGCAAGGAGGCTACACCTTC.